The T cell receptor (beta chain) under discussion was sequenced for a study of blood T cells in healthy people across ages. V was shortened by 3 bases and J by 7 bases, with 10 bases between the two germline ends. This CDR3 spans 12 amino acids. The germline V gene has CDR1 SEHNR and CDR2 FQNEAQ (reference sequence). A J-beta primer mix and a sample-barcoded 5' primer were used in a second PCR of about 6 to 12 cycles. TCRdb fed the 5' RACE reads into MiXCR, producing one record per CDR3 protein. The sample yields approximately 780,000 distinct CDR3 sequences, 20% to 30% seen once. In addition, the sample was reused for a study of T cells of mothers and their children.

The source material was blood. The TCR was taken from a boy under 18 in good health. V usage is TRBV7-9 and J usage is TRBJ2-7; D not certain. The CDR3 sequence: CASSLLWREQYF. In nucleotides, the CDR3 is TGTGCCAGCAGCTTGTTATGGCGGGAGCAGTACTTC. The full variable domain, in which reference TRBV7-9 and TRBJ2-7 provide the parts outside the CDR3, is DTGVSQNPRHKITKRGQNVTFRCDPISEHNRLYWYRQTLGQGPEFLTYFQNEAQLEKSRLLSDRFSAERPKGSFSTLEIQRTEQGDSAMYLCASSLLWREQYFGPGTRLTVT.